This T cell receptor (beta chain) appears in the sequencing data of a study of T cell responses to AZD1222 COVID-19 vaccine. Trimming cost V 5 bases and J 5 bases; bases outside gene matches: 6. The CDR3 covers 15 residues. CDR1 and CDR2 from the germline V gene are MNHEY and SVGAGI. Concerning this clone itself: The antigen is not known.

TCRdb's table, derived via immunoSEQ multiplex PCR, lists solely in-frame clones and lacks some. The data contain 65,000 to 80,000 clones, 92% of them singletons. General study points: Within unmutated variant regions lay the reported targets of nearly half of spike-specific TCRs. Among the donors, most were white British and more were female, and clonal diversity was possibly underestimated. Researchers took repertoire samples only after the peak T cell response had come. Elevations in Spike-specific TCR breadth and depth followed administration of two AZD1222 doses.

Sequences were derived from peripheral blood, sampled on day 0 of MenACWY control vaccination. The origin of this receptor is an adult in good health. The chain carries TRBV6-5 and TRBJ1-6, with TRBD1 identical over 7 bases. The chain's CDR3 is CASSNRQGNNSPLHF. The CDR3 DNA is TGTGCCAGCAGTAATAGACAGGGCAATAATTCACCCCTCCACTTT.